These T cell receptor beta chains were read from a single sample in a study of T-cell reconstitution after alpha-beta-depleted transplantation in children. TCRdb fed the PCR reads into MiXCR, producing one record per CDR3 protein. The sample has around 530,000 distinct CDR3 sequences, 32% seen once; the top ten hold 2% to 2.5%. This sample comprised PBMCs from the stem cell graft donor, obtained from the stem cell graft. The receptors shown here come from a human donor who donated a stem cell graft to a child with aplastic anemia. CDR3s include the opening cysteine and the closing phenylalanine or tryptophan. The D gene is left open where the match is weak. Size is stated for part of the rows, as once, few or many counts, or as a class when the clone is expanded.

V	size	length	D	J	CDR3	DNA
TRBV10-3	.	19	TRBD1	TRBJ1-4	CAISDNPLGTGGVDEKLFF	TGTGCCATCAGTGACAATCCCCTTGGGACAGGGGGGGTGGACGAAAAACTGTTTTTT
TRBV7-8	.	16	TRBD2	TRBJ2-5	CASSFMGAGAPQTQYF	TGTGCCAGCAGCTTTATGGGTGCGGGAGCCCCTCAGACCCAGTACTTC
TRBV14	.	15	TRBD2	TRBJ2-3	CASSLTSGLTDTQYF	TGTGCCAGCAGCCTGACTAGCGGTCTCACAGATACGCAGTATTTT
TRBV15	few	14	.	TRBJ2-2	CATSSGTNTGELFF	TGTGCCACCAGCAGCGGAACGAACACCGGGGAGCTGTTTTTT
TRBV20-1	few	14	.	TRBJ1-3	CSAEDGASGNTIYF	TGCAGTGCAGAAGACGGAGCCTCTGGAAACACCATATATTTT
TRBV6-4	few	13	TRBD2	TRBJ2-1	CASSSSGSNEQFF	TGTGCCAGCAGTTCTAGCGGGAGCAATGAGCAGTTCTTC
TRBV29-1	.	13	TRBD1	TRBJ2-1	CSVGQGRYDEQFF	TGCAGCGTTGGACAGGGAAGGTACGATGAGCAGTTCTTC
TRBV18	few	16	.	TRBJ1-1	CASSPTPRTANTEAFF	TGTGCCAGCTCACCGACCCCTCGGACAGCCAACACTGAAGCTTTCTTT
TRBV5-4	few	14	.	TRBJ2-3	CASSRALSTDTQYF	TGTGCCAGCAGCCGGGCCTTAAGCACAGATACGCAGTATTTT
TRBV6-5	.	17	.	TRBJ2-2	CASSYDSGTSNTGELFF	TGTGCCAGCAGTTACGACTCCGGGACGTCGAACACCGGGGAGCTGTTTTTT
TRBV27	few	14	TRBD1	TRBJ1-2	CASYKQGLSYGYTF	TGTGCCAGCTACAAACAGGGGCTCTCTTATGGCTACACCTTC
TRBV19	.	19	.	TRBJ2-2	CASSMGVGRVGTTAGELFF	TGTGCCAGTAGTATGGGGGTCGGCAGGGTGGGAACGACCGCCGGGGAGCTGTTTTTT
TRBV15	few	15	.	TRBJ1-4	CATSRDLDPRGKLFF	TGTGCCACCAGCAGAGATCTGGACCCCAGGGGAAAACTGTTTTTT
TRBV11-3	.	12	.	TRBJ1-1	CASSLGGWKAFF	TGTGCCAGCAGCTTAGGGGGTTGGAAAGCTTTCTTT
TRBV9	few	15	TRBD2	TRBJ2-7	CASSVGSLAGGEQYF	TGTGCCAGCAGCGTAGGCTCGCTAGCGGGGGGCGAGCAGTACTTC
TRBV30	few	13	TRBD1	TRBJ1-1	CALEQGALTEAFF	TGTGCCCTAGAACAGGGGGCTCTCACTGAAGCTTTCTTT
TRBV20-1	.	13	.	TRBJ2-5	CSAHEPGFLTQYF	TGCAGTGCTCACGAACCGGGATTCTTGACCCAGTACTTC
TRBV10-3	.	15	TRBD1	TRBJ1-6	CAISEQGASNSPLHF	TGTGCCATCAGTGAGCAGGGGGCGAGTAATTCACCCCTCCACTTT
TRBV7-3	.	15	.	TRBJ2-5	CASSPSGRDQETQYF	TGTGCCAGCAGCCCCTCGGGAAGGGACCAAGAGACCCAGTACTTC
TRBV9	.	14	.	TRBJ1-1	CASSVGQRNTEAFF	TGTGCCAGCAGCGTAGGACAGAGGAACACTGAAGCTTTCTTT
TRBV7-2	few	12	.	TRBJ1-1	CASSWRGTEAFF	TGTGCCAGCAGCTGGAGAGGGACTGAAGCTTTCTTT
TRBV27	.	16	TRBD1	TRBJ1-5	CASSLTGDAGNQPQHF	TGTGCCAGCAGTCTGACAGGGGACGCGGGCAATCAGCCCCAGCATTTT